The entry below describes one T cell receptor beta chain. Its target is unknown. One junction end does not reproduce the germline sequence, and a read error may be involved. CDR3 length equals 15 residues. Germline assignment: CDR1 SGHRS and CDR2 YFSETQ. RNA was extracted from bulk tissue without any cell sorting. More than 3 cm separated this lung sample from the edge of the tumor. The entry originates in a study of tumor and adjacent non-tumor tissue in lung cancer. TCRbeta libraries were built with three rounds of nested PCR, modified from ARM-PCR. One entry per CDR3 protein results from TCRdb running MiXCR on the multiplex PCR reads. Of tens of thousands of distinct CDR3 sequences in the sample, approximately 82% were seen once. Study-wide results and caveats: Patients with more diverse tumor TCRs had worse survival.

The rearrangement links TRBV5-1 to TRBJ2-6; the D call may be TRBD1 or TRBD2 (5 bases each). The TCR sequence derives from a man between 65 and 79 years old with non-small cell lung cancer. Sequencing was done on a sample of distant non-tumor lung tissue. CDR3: CASSLDGHGAIVLTF. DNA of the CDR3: TGCGCCAGCAGCTTGGACGGGCACGGGGCCATCGTCCTGACTTTC. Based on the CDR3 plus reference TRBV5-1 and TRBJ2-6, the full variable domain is KAGVTQTPRYLIKTRGQQVTLSCSPISGHRSVSWYQQTPGQGLQFLFEYFSETQRNKGNFPGRFSGRQFSNSRSEMNVSTLELGDSALYLCASSLDGHGAIVLTFGAGSRLTVL.